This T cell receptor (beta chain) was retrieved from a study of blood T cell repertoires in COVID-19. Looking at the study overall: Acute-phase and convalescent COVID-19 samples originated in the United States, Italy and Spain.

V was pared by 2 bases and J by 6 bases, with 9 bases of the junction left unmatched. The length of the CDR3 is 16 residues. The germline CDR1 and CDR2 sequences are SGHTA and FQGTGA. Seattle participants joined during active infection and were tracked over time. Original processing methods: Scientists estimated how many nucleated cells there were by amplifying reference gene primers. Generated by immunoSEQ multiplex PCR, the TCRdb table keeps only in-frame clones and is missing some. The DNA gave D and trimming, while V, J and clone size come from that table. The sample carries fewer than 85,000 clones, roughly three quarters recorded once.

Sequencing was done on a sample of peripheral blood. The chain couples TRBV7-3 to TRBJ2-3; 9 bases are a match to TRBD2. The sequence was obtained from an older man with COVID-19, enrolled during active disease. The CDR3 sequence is CASSLRGREGPDTQYF. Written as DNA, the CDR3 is TGTGCCAGCAGCTTACGTGGGCGGGAGGGCCCCGATACGCAGTATTTT. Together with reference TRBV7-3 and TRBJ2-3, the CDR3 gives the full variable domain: GAGVSQTPSNKVTEKGKYVELRCDPISGHTALYWYRQSLGQGPEFLIYFQGTGAADDSGLPNDRFFAVRPEGSVSTLKIQRTERGDSAVYLCASSLRGREGPDTQYFGPGTRLTVL.